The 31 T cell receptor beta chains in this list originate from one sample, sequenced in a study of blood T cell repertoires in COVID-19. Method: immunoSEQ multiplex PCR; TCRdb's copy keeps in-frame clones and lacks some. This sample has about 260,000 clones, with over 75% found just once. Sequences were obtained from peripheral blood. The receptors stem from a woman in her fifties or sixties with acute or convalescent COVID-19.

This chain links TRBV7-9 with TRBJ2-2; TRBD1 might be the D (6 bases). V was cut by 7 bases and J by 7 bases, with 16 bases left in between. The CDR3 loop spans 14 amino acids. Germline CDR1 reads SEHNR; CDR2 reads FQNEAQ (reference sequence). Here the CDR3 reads CASTFFRGHGELFF. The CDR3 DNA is TGTGCCAGCACCTTTTTCAGGGGTCACGGGGAGCTGTTTTTT.

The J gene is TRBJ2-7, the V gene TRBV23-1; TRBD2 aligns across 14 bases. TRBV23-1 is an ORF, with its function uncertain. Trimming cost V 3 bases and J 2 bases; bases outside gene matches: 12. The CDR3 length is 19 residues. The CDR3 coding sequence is TGCGCCAGCAGTCACCCCGCGACTAGCGGGAGGGGGGGGGCCTACGAGCAGTACTTC. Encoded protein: CASSHPATSGRGGAYEQYF.

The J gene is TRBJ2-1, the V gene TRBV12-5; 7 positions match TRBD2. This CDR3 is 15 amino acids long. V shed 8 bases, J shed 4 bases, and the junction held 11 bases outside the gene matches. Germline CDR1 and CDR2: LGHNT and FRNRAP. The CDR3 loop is CASSPGEGQYNEQFF. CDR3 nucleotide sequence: TGTGCTAGTTCCCCGGGGGAGGGGCAATACAATGAGCAGTTCTTC.

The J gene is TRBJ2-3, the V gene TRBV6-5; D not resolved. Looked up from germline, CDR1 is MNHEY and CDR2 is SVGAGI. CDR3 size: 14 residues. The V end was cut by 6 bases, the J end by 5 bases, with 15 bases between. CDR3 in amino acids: CASSILPTIDTQYF. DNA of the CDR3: TGTGCCAGCAGCATCCTTCCTACGATAGATACGCAGTATTTT.

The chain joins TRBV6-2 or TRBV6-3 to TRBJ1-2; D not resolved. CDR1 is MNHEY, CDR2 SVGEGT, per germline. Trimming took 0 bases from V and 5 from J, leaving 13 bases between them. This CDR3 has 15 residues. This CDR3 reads CASSYSRTAGYGYTF. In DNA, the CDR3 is TGTGCCAGCAGTTACTCGAGAACGGCGGGGTATGGCTACACCTTC.

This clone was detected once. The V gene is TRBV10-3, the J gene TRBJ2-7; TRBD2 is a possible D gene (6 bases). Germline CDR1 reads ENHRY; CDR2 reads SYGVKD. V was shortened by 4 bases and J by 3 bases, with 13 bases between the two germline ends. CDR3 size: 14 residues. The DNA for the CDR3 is TGTGCCATCAGTGGGCTGCGGGGCCACTACGAGCAGTACTTC. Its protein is CAISGLRGHYEQYF.

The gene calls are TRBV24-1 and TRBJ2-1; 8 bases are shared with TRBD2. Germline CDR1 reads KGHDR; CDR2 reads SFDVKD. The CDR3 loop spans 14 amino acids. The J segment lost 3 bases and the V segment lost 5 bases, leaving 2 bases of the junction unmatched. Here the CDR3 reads CATSASGGYNEQFF. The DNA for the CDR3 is TGTGCCACCAGTGCAAGCGGGGGCTACAATGAGCAGTTCTTC.

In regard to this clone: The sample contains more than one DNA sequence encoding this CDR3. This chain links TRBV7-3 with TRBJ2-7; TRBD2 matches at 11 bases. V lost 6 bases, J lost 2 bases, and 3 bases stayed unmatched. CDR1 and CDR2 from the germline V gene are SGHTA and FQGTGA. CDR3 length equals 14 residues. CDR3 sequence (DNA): TGTGCCAGCAGTATAGCGGGAGGGCCCTACGAGCAGTACTTC. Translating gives CASSIAGGPYEQYF.

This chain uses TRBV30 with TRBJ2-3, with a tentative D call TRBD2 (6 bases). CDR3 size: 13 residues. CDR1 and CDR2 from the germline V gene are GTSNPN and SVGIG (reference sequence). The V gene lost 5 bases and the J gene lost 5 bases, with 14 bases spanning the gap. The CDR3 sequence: CAWSRELGDTQYF. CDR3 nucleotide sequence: TGTGCCTGGTCACGGGAGCTAGGAGATACGCAGTATTTT.

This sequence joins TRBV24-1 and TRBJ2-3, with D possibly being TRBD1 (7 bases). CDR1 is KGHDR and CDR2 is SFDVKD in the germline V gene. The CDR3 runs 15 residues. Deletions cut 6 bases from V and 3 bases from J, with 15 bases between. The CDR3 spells CATSSRGESTDTQYF. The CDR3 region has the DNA TGTGCCACCAGTTCCAGGGGGGAATCGACAGATACGCAGTATTTT.

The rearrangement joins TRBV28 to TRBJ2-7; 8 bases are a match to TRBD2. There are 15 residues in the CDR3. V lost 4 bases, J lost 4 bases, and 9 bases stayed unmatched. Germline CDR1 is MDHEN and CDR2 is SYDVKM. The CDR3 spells CASSSPQSGRYEQYF. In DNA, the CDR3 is TGTGCCAGCAGTTCTCCCCAGAGCGGGAGATACGAGCAGTACTTC.

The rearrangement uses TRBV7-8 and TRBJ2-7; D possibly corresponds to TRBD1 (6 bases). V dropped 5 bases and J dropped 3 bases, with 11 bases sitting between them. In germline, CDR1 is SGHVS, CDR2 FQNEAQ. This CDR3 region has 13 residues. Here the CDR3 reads CASSLEQGYEQYF. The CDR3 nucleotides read TGTGCCAGCAGCCTGGAACAGGGCTACGAGCAGTACTTC.

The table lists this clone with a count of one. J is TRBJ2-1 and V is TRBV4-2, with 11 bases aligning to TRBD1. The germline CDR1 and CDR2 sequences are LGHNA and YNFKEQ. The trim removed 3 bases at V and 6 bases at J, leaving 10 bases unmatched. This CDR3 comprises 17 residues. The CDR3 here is CASSHITAGQGVNEQFF. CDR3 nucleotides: TGTGCCAGCAGCCATATAACCGCGGGACAGGGGGTCAATGAGCAGTTCTTC.

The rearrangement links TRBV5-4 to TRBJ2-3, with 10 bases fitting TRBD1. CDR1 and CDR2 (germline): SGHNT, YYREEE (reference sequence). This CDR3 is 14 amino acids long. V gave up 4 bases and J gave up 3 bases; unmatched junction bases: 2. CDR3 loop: CASSPGQGTDTQYF. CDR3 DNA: TGTGCCAGCAGCCCGGGACAGGGGACAGATACGCAGTATTTT.

The CDR3 nucleotides are TGTGCCAGCAGCTTCCTCGGCGGGAGACAAGAGACCCAGTACTTC. This sequence encodes CASSFLGGRQETQYF. The V gene is TRBV7-8, the J gene TRBJ2-5, with TRBD2 matching over 7 bases. V lost 3 bases, J lost 2 bases, and 6 bases stayed unmatched. Germline V lookup: CDR1 SGHVS, CDR2 FQNEAQ. The CDR3 consists of 15 residues.

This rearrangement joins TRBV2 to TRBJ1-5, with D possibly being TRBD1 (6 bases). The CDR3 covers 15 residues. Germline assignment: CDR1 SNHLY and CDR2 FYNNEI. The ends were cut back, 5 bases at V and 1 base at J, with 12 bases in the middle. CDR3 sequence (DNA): TGTGCCAGCAGTTACAGGGTGAGCAGCAATCAGCCCCAGCATTTT. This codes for CASSYRVSSNQPQHF.

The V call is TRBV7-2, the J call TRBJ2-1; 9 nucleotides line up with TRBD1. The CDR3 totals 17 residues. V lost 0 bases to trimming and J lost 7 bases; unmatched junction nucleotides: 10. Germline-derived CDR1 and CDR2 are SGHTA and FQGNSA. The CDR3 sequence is CASSLAGEGQGGNEQFF. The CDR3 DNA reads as TGTGCCAGCAGCTTAGCTGGGGAGGGACAGGGTGGAAATGAGCAGTTCTTC.

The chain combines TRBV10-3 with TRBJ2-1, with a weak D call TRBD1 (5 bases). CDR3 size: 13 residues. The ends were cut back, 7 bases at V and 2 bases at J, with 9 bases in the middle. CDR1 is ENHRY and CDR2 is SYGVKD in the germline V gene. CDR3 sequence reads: CAIKDTTYNEQFF. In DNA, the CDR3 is TGTGCCATCAAGGACACTACCTACAATGAGCAGTTCTTC.

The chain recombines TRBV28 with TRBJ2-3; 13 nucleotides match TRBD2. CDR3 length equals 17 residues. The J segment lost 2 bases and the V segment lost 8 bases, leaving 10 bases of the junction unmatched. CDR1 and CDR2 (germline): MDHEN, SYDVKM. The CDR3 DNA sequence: TGTGCCAGCGGTCCTCCGGGACTAGCGGGAACCACAGATACGCAGTATTTT. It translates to CASGPPGLAGTTDTQYF.

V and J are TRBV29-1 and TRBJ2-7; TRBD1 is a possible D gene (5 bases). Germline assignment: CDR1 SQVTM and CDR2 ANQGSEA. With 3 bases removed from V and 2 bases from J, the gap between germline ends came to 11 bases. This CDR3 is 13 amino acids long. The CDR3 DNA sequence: TGCAGCGTTGAGGCAGGGTCCACCTACGAGCAGTACTTC. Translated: CSVEAGSTYEQYF.

As DNA, the CDR3 is TGTGCCAGCAACCCGACAGGGGGGGAAAAACTGTTTTTT. This gives the protein CASNPTGGEKLFF. This chain links TRBV25-1 with TRBJ1-4; 9 bases line up with TRBD1. The germline V gene encodes CDR1 MGHDK and CDR2 SYGVNS. This CDR3 has 13 residues. V dropped 7 bases and J dropped 8; count of bases not matched to a gene: 5.

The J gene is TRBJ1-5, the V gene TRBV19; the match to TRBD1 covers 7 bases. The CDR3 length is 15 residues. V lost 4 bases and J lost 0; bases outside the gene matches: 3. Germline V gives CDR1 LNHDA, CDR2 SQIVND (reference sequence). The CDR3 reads CASSSRGDSNQPQHF. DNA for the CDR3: TGTGCCAGTAGTAGCAGGGGGGATAGCAATCAGCCCCAGCATTTT.

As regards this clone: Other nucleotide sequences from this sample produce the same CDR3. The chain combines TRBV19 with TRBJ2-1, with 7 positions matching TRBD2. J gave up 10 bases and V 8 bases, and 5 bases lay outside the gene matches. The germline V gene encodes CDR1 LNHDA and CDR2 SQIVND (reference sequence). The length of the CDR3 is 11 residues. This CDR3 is CASSTSVEQFF. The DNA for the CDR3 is TGTGCCAGTTCAACTAGCGTAGAGCAGTTCTTC.

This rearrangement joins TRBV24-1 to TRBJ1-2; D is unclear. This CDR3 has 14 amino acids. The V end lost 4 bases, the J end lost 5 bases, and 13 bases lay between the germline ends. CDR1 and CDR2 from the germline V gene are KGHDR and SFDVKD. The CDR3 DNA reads TGTGCCACCAGTGACTTCCCGGCGGGGTATGGCTACACCTTC. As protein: CATSDFPAGYGYTF.

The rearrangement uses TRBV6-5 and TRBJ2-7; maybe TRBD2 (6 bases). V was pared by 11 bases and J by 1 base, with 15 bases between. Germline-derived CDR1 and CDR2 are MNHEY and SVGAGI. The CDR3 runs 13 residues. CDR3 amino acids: CAEGPGVSYEQYF. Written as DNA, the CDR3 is TGTGCCGAAGGCCCGGGGGTGTCCTACGAGCAGTACTTC.

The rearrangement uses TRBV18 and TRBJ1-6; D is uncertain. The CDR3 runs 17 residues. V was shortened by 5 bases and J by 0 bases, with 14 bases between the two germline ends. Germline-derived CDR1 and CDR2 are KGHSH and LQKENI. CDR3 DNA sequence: TGTGCCAGCTCAACTCAGGACGGGAGCTCCTATAATTCACCCCTCCACTTT. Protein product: CASSTQDGSSYNSPLHF.

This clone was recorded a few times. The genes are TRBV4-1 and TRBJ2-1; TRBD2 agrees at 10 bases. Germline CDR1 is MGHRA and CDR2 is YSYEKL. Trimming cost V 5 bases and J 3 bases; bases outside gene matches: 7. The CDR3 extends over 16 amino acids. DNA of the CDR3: TGCGCCAGCAGCTACCCCGGGACTAGCGACTACAATGAGCAGTTCTTC. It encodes CASSYPGTSDYNEQFF.

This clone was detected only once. In DNA form, the CDR3 reads TGCGCCAGCAGCTTTGATGGCGGGAGGACAGATACGCAGTATTTT. This codes for CASSFDGGRTDTQYF. The genes are TRBV5-1 and TRBJ2-3; 8 nucleotides align to TRBD2. The CDR3 contains 15 residues. Germline-derived CDR1 and CDR2 are SGHRS and YFSETQ. Unmatched junction bases numbered 5, after V lost 2 bases and J lost 3 bases.

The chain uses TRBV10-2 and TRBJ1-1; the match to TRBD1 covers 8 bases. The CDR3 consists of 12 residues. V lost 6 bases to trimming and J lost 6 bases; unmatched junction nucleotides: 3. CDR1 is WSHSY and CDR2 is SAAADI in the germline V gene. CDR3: CASRGDRSEAFF. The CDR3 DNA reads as TGCGCCAGCAGAGGGGACAGGTCTGAAGCTTTCTTT.

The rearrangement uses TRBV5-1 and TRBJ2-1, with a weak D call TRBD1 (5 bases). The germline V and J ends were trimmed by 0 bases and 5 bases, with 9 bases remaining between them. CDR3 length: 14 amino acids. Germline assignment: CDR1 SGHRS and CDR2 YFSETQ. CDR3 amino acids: CASSLEGVHNEQFF. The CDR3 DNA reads TGCGCCAGCAGCTTGGAAGGGGTCCACAATGAGCAGTTCTTC.

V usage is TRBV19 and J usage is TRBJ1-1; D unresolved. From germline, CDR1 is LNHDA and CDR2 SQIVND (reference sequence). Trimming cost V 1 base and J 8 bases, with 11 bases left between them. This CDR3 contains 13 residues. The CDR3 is CASSIVLAQEAFF. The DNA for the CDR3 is TGTGCCAGTAGTATAGTTCTGGCCCAAGAAGCTTTCTTT.